Shown below are 10 T cell receptor beta chains from a single sample sequenced in a study of T cell responses to AZD1222 COVID-19 vaccine. Generated by immunoSEQ multiplex PCR, the TCRdb table keeps only in-frame clones and is missing some. This table holds approximately 150,000 clones, roughly 93% found once. This material consisted of peripheral blood, taken 28 days after the second AZD1222 dose. The origin of the receptors is an adult who received the AZD1222 COVID-19 vaccine.

The V and J genes are TRBV5-1 and TRBJ2-3, with D possibly matching TRBD1 (5 bases). Looked up from germline, CDR1 is SGHRS and CDR2 is YFSETQ. The CDR3 sequence is 17 residues long. The V and J ends lost 0 bases and 0 bases respectively, with 14 bases between them. CDR3 residues: CASSLALTGYSTDTQYF. The DNA for the CDR3 is TGCGCCAGCAGCTTGGCCCTAACAGGATATAGCACAGATACGCAGTATTTT.

This chain links TRBV19 with TRBJ1-1; tentatively, D is TRBD1 (6 bases). Germline V gene lookup returns CDR1 LNHDA and CDR2 SQIVND (reference sequence). This CDR3 spans 14 amino acids. V was clipped by 6 bases and J by 0 bases, with 11 bases between them. CDR3 nucleotide sequence: TGTGCCAGTAGACCCGACAGGTTGAACACTGAAGCTTTCTTT. It translates to CASRPDRLNTEAFF.

The chain joins TRBV10-3 to TRBJ2-1, with no clear D. Per germline, CDR1 ENHRY and CDR2 SYGVKD. The CDR3 covers 13 residues. The V end lost 3 bases, the J end lost 7 bases, and 10 bases lay between the germline ends. For the CDR3, the DNA is TGTGCCATCAGTGACGGACGGGTTAATGAGCAGTTCTTC. Protein sequence: CAISDGRVNEQFF.

The V gene is TRBV2, the J gene TRBJ1-3; D not certain. V lost 2 bases, J lost 0 bases, and 8 bases lay in between. Germline lookup yields CDR1 SNHLY and CDR2 FYNNEI. CDR3 size: 15 residues. The CDR3 spells CASSERPDSGNTIYF. The DNA of the CDR3 is TGTGCCAGCAGTGAACGCCCAGACTCTGGAAACACCATATATTTT.

The chain's CDR3 is CARSGERGYEQYF. In nucleotides, the CDR3 is TGTGCCCGATCGGGAGAGCGGGGTTACGAGCAGTACTTC. V and J are TRBV2 and TRBJ2-7; TRBD2 matches 7 bases. V dropped 11 bases and J dropped 4; count of bases not matched to a gene: 11. The CDR3 covers 13 residues. Germline V gene data show CDR1 as SNHLY and CDR2 as FYNNEI.

The V gene is TRBV6-1, the J gene TRBJ1-5; D is unclear. Trimming took 3 bases from V and 3 from J, leaving 12 bases between them. The CDR3 totals 15 residues. Germline V gene data show CDR1 as MNHNS and CDR2 as SASEGT. The CDR3 DNA reads TGTGCCAGCAGTGATCTCCGTTTCACCAATCAGCCCCAGCATTTT. Translation gives CASSDLRFTNQPQHF.

This chain joins TRBV19 and TRBJ1-1; 7 bases are shared with TRBD1. This CDR3 spans 16 amino acids. J was trimmed by 2 bases and V by 4 bases; bases with no gene match: 10. The V gene's germline CDR1 is LNHDA and CDR2 SQIVND (reference sequence). The CDR3 nucleotides read TGTGCCAGTAGTACCTTGCCCGGGACAGCAAACACTGAAGCTTTCTTT. Translated: CASSTLPGTANTEAFF.

This clone was recorded only once. The chain links TRBV19 to TRBJ1-1; no firm D call. Germline CDR1 reads LNHDA; CDR2 reads SQIVND (reference sequence). This CDR3 contains 14 residues. Trimming left V 7 bases short and J 1 base short, with 13 bases between. CDR3 sequence reads: CASTAGNWNTEAFF. The CDR3 coding sequence is TGTGCCAGTACAGCGGGAAACTGGAACACTGAAGCTTTCTTT.

The chain couples TRBV6-6 to TRBJ1-5; a possible D gene is TRBD1 (5 bases). The V gene lost 5 bases and the J gene lost 0 bases, with 8 bases spanning the gap. The CDR3 is made up of 14 amino acids. Germline V gene data show CDR1 as MNHNY and CDR2 as SVGAGI (reference sequence). CDR3 amino acids: CASSQGYSNQPQHF. CDR3 in DNA: TGTGCCAGCAGTCAGGGCTATAGCAATCAGCCCCAGCATTTT.

The V call is TRBV5-5, the J call TRBJ1-3, with TRBD1 identical over 8 bases. V trimming: 2 bases; J trimming: 1 base; junction bases outside the gene matches: 5. CDR3 length equals 16 residues. Germline V gives CDR1 SGHKS, CDR2 YYEKEE (reference sequence). CDR3 DNA: TGTGCCAGCAGCTTTGGTAACAGGGGGTCTGGAAACACCATATATTTT. Its protein is CASSFGNRGSGNTIYF.